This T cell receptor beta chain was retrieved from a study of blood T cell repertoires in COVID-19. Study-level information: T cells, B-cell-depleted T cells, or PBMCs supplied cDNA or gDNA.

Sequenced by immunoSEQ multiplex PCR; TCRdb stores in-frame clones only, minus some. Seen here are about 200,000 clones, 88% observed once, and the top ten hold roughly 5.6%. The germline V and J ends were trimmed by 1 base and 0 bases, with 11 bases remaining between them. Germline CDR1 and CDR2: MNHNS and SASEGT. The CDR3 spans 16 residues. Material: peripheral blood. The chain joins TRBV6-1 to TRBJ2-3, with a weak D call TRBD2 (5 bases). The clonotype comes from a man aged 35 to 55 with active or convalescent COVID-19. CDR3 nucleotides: TGTGCCAGCAGTGAAGGGGTCGGACTTAGCACAGATACGCAGTATTTT. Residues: CASSEGVGLSTDTQYF.